This TCR beta chain appears in the sequencing data of a study of cytomegalovirus exposure and HLA in healthy donors. Overall study context: HLA-typed donors contributed 65 million to 85 million unique TCRs, which were held in an early data release. Overall study results and limits: The study assumed roughly uniform donor sequencing depth for presence/absence analyses.

PCR involved 60 Vbeta and 13 Jbeta primers. The table came from immunoSEQ multiplex PCR; TCRdb's copy has only in-frame clones and leaves some out. This table has fewer than 120,000 clones, approximately 86% appearing once. The CDR3 has 19 residues. The germline CDR1 and CDR2 sequences are SGHVS and FQNEAQ. V was clipped by 5 bases and J by 1 base, with 26 bases between them. Concerning this clone itself: Its specificity is not known.

Sequenced input: PBMCs. The receptor's source is a man aged 40-49 years in good health and CMV-seronegative. The chain carries TRBV7-8 and TRBJ1-1; maybe TRBD1 (6 bases). The CDR3 nucleotides read TGTGCCAGCAGCAGACGTCTCCAGACAGGTTCCTTGCGGAACACTGAAGCTTTCTTT. It is translated as CASSRRLQTGSLRNTEAFF.